Below are 6 T cell receptor beta chains sequenced from a single sample in a study of T cells expressing NK-cell markers. Each CDR3 protein gets one entry in TCRdb, which reprocessed the 5' RACE reads and gives no DNA. Its table records about 160,000 distinct CDR3 sequences. The sequencing input was blood T cells: a sorted CD56 or NKG2C T cell subset, CD4+ or CD8+ T cells, or bulk PBMC T cells (not recorded which). Source of these receptors: a man aged 18 to 70 in good health.

This chain uses TRBV7-9 with TRBJ2-5; TCRdb lists TRBD2, though no DNA is available to test this call. The CDR3 has 13 amino acids. Germline V gene lookup returns CDR1 SEHNR and CDR2 FQNEAQ (reference sequence). Here the CDR3 reads CASSPGLKETQYF.

V gene TRBV12-3 or TRBV12-4 combines with J gene TRBJ2-5; the TCRdb D gene call, TRBD2, has no DNA to confirm it. The CDR3 totals 13 residues. This CDR3 reads CASRGPQAETQYF.

The chain links TRBV6-1 to TRBJ2-1; without DNA, the TCRdb call of TRBD1 cannot be checked. From germline, CDR1 is MNHNS and CDR2 SASEGT. The CDR3 consists of 17 residues. The CDR3 spells CASSPWATGSSYNEQFF.

The chain carries TRBV19 and TRBJ2-3; TCRdb's D call of TRBD1 is untestable without DNA. This CDR3 has 17 amino acids. Germline CDR1 LNHDA, CDR2 SQIVND (reference sequence). CDR3 protein: CASSIETFQGDSDTQYF.

The genes are TRBV20-1 and TRBJ2-7; TCRdb proposes TRBD2, but this gene call is untestable without DNA. Germline CDR1 and CDR2: DFQATT and SNEGSKA (reference sequence). This CDR3 contains 13 residues. The CDR3 loop reads CSAINHEGYEQYF.

The chain couples TRBV5-6 to TRBJ2-3; TCRdb outputs TRBD2, but without DNA this stays unchecked. Germline V gene sequence: CDR1 SGHDT, CDR2 YYEEEE. The CDR3 runs 17 residues. CDR3 loop: CASSQGGLAGNTDTQYF.